The rows below give T cell receptor beta chains drawn from one sample of a study of CXCR3-negative and CXCR3-positive naive CD8 T cells. TCRdb re-called the 5' RACE reads and gives one entry per CDR3 protein, without DNA. The record lists approximately 140,000 distinct CDR3 sequences, of which the ten most abundant hold approximately 0.27%. Sample: naive CXCR3+ CD8+ T cells from blood. These receptors originate from a human donor in good health. Some clones in this sample may be carry-over from other donors' samples. The CDR3 runs from the conserved cysteine through the conserved F or W.

v_gene	j_gene	CDR3aa
TRBV12-3/TRBV12-4	TRBJ1-4	CASSGTGGPNEKLFF
TRBV20-1	TRBJ1-2	CSARVGGQDNYGYTF
TRBV6-2/TRBV6-3	TRBJ1-6	CASSASGGSYNSPLHF
TRBV4-1	TRBJ2-5	CASSQDPSSLTETQYF
TRBV5-4	TRBJ2-7	CASSSDLYEQYF
TRBV11-2	TRBJ1-1	CASSLGIGTGVNTEAFF
TRBV27	TRBJ2-7	CASSLYQRGQDYEQYF
TRBV25-1	TRBJ1-5	CASSDSGQSQPQHF
TRBV7-9	TRBJ2-7	CASSTSTPEQYF
TRBV14	TRBJ2-1	CASSQGRGSYNEQFF
TRBV7-9	TRBJ2-1	CASREGPEQFF
TRBV7-9	TRBJ2-7	CASSGPGIHEQYF
TRBV20-1	TRBJ2-1	CSARDGWELAGYNEQFF
TRBV4-1	TRBJ2-5	CASSQVGQPQETQYF
TRBV28	TRBJ1-2	CASRLRTGVRFGYTF
TRBV10-3	TRBJ2-7	CAISAGQAYEQYF
TRBV4-2	TRBJ2-1	CASSQDEGSSYNEQFF
TRBV6-5	TRBJ2-5	CASSYSMSMGYQETQYF
TRBV5-1	TRBJ2-3	CASSRERGGPDTQYF
TRBV20-1	TRBJ2-7	CSARGHGTGGYEQYF
TRBV29-1	TRBJ1-1	CSVDSLNTEAFF
TRBV11-2	TRBJ2-3	CASSLDAEREFADTQYF
TRBV7-2	TRBJ2-3	CASSGPYRTDTQYF
TRBV20-1	TRBJ2-7	CSARTPEYEQYF
TRBV3-1	TRBJ2-7	CASRTGQGRSYEQYF
TRBV29-1	TRBJ2-3	CSVVYRPQDTQYF
TRBV7-9	TRBJ2-7	CASSPGHPYEQYF
TRBV29-1	TRBJ2-1	CSVGPGGVTYNEQFF
TRBV29-1	TRBJ2-3	CSVEDRKTSGRMDTQYF
TRBV4-3	TRBJ1-4	CASSLRRGTTNEKLFF
TRBV6-2/TRBV6-3	TRBJ2-7	CASSYSWTGSYEQYF
TRBV7-9	TRBJ2-5	CASTLTLAGGPETQYF
TRBV7-9	TRBJ1-1	CASSWEGETEAFF
TRBV29-1	TRBJ2-7	CSVVDRVLGEQHF
TRBV11-1	TRBJ2-1	CASSPTGGRNYNEQFF
TRBV21-1	TRBJ1-6	CASSKRIPGIGSPLHF
TRBV7-9	TRBJ1-4	CASSQGGFEEKLFF
TRBV7-9	TRBJ2-2	CASYSPHGENTGELFF
TRBV6-5	TRBJ2-1	CASNPHPGDNEQFF
TRBV28	TRBJ2-1	CASSLSLGISRGFF
TRBV7-9	TRBJ1-1	CASSLAPGYTEAFF
TRBV9	TRBJ2-1	CASSESRGLAGNTASYNEQFF
TRBV10-3	TRBJ2-6	CAISGDRRSGANVLTF
TRBV5-1	TRBJ2-7	CASSPDLGGASYEQYF
TRBV13	TRBJ2-5	CASSSHPGGEETQYF
TRBV29-1	TRBJ2-3	CSVEIWMSDTQYF
TRBV29-1	TRBJ1-3	CSVEGWPGNTIYF
TRBV2	TRBJ2-1	CASSPGTSAYNEQFF
TRBV7-9	TRBJ2-7	CASSEQIHEQYF
TRBV6-2/TRBV6-3	TRBJ2-7	CASRSWGTGSPYSYEQYF
TRBV9	TRBJ1-2	CASRSAGPYGYTF